The 14 T cell receptor beta chains below all came from one sample that was sequenced in a study of CD8 T cells in ankylosing spondylitis. MiXCR, applied by TCRdb to the 5' RACE reads, yields one record per CDR3 protein. The table lists 300,000 to 400,000 distinct CDR3 sequences, 20% to 25% of them singletons. The sample taken for sequencing was blood, either unsorted or a sorted T cell fraction (not recorded which). The receptors originated from a male donor with ankylosing spondylitis or in good health (not recorded which).

The V and J genes are TRBV12-5 and TRBJ2-1; tentatively, D is TRBD2 (5 bases). With 1 base removed from V and 10 bases from J, the gap between germline ends came to 8 bases. Per the germline V gene, CDR1 is LGHNT and CDR2 is FRNRAP. The CDR3 loop spans 12 amino acids. CDR3 DNA: TGTGCTAGTGGTTTGGGCGGGCTCGAGCAGTTCTTC. Its translation is CASGLGGLEQFF. Looking up the rest from reference TRBV12-5 and TRBJ2-1 gives the full variable domain: DARVTQTPRHKVTEMGQEVTMRCQPILGHNTVFWYRQTMMQGLELLAYFRNRAPLDDSGMPKDRFSAEMPDATLATLKIQPSEPRDSAVYFCASGLGGLEQFFGPGTRLTVL.

The rearrangement uses TRBV10-3 and TRBJ2-7, with 7 positions matching TRBD2. The CDR3 is 13 residues long. Looked up from germline, CDR1 is ENHRY and CDR2 is SYGVKD. With 3 bases clipped from V and 9 bases from J, the junction kept 8 bases outside the gene matches. The DNA of the CDR3 is TGTGCCATCAGTGACAGCGGGGTGGCCTCGCAGTACTTC. It codes for CAISDSGVASQYF.

J is TRBJ2-7 and V is TRBV30; TRBD1 agrees at 9 bases. The CDR3 is made up of 14 amino acids. The junction had 12 bases not matched to a gene; V was cut back by 5 bases and J by 7 bases. Per the germline V gene, CDR1 is GTSNPN and CDR2 is SVGIG (reference sequence). CDR3 protein: CAWESGQGVREQYF. CDR3 DNA sequence: TGTGCCTGGGAATCGGGACAGGGCGTGAGGGAGCAGTACTTC.

This clonotype was seen a few times. The chain joins TRBV30 to TRBJ2-7, with D perhaps matching TRBD1 (5 bases). Germline V gene data show CDR1 as GTSNPN and CDR2 as SVGIG (reference sequence). Trimming stripped 0 bases from V and 3 bases from J, with 9 bases between. This CDR3 has 13 amino acids. CDR3: CAWSVLTDYEQYF. The DNA for the CDR3 is TGTGCCTGGAGTGTACTGACAGACTACGAGCAGTACTTC.

The chain couples TRBV12-3 or TRBV12-4 to TRBJ2-7, with TRBD2 matching 13 bases. V was pared by 6 bases and J by 4 bases, with 9 bases of the junction left unmatched. This CDR3 is built from 16 residues. The CDR3 is CASRRTGTSGEYEQYF. CDR3 bases: TGTGCCAGCAGAAGAACCGGGACTAGCGGGGAATACGAGCAGTACTTC.

The V call is TRBV5-1, the J call TRBJ2-7; D not resolved. CDR1 SGHRS and CDR2 YFSETQ come from the germline V gene. CDR3 size: 15 residues. Trimming took 4 bases from V and 0 from J, leaving 14 bases between them. The CDR3 coding sequence is TGCGCCAGCAGCCAAAACGGACCGATCTCCTACGAGCAGTACTTC. Translation: CASSQNGPISYEQYF.

A note on this clonotype: Germline and junction disagree at one end, which may indicate a read error. This chain joins TRBV13 and TRBJ2-1; D may be TRBD1 (5 bases). The CDR3 is made up of 14 amino acids. Germline V gives CDR1 PRHDT, CDR2 FYEKMQ (reference sequence). CDR3 sequence reads: CASSLPALDNEQFF. CDR3 in DNA: TGTGCCAGCAGCTTACCTGCCTTGGACAACGAGCAGTTCTTC.

This clonotype was seen a handful of times. The J gene is TRBJ2-7, the V gene TRBV29-1, with 7 bases aligning to TRBD1. Losses at the gene ends were 5 bases for V and 6 bases for J; bases not matched to a gene: 4. Germline-derived CDR1 and CDR2 are SQVTM and ANQGSEA. This CDR3 is built from 11 residues. The CDR3: CSVRQGPEQYF. CDR3 bases: TGCAGCGTTAGACAGGGCCCCGAGCAGTACTTC.

This clonotype has just a few counts. V is TRBV29-1 and J is TRBJ2-3; TRBD2 matches 7 bases. Trimming at V came to 1 base and at J to 4 bases, leaving 8 bases not matched to a gene. The CDR3 has 15 residues. From germline, CDR1 is SQVTM and CDR2 ANQGSEA. The CDR3 is CSVEAMGGGSDTQYF. The DNA for the CDR3 is TGCAGCGTTGAAGCCATGGGGGGGGGGTCAGATACGCAGTATTTT.

At least ten counts were recorded for this clonotype. The chain is built from TRBV28 and TRBJ2-3, with D possibly called TRBD1 or TRBD2 (7 bases each). Per the germline V gene, CDR1 is MDHEN and CDR2 is SYDVKM. V was cut by 2 bases and J by 1 base, with 13 bases left in between. The CDR3 totals 16 residues. The CDR3 DNA follows: TGTGCCAGCAGTTTAATCCCAGGGGGGGGCACAGATACGCAGTATTTT. This gives the protein CASSLIPGGGTDTQYF.

The chain is built from TRBV7-2 and TRBJ2-6; D is perhaps TRBD2 (6 bases). Between the trimmed V and J ends, which lost 0 bases and 0 bases, there was a span of 12 bases. CDR3 length equals 18 residues. Germline values: CDR1 SGHTA, CDR2 FQGNSA. DNA of the CDR3: TGTGCCAGCAGCTTAGCGGGGGGAGGTCTCTCTGGGGCCAACGTCCTGACTTTC. Its protein is CASSLAGGGLSGANVLTF.

The chain is built from TRBV20-1 and TRBJ2-3; D gene uncertain. The ends were cut back, 3 bases at V and 5 bases at J, with 12 bases in the middle. The CDR3 is made up of 13 amino acids. Germline-derived CDR1 and CDR2 are DFQATT and SNEGSKA (reference sequence). The chain's CDR3 is CSASPLEEDTQYF. CDR3 DNA: TGCAGTGCTAGTCCCCTAGAGGAAGATACGCAGTATTTT.

This clonotype was recorded a few times. The chain employs TRBV30 and TRBJ2-7; D not resolved. Between the trimmed V and J ends, which lost 2 bases and 3 bases, there was a span of 8 bases. Germline V lookup: CDR1 GTSNPN, CDR2 SVGIG (reference sequence). This CDR3 region has 12 residues. CDR3 region: CAWSRVDYEQYF. The DNA of the CDR3 is TGTGCCTGGAGTCGGGTCGACTACGAGCAGTACTTC.

The chain links TRBV7-8 to TRBJ2-1, with 10 bases fitting TRBD2. The ends lost 0 bases at V and 7 bases at J; junction bases unmatched: 12. From germline, CDR1 is SGHVS and CDR2 FQNEAQ. This CDR3 comprises 18 residues. CDR3 nucleotide sequence: TGTGCCAGCAGCTTAGCCCCGGGGGCGCTAGCGGGAGTAAATGAGCAGTTCTTC. This translates into CASSLAPGALAGVNEQFF.